The clone carrying this T cell receptor beta chain was counted only a few times. The source of the sample is a study of blood T cell repertoires in COVID-19. Study-wide context: Spain, Italy and the United States supplied samples that represented acute and convalescent COVID-19.

Libraries were prepared by immunoSEQ multiplex PCR; TCRdb keeps only in-frame clonotypes and omits some of them. The sample holds approximately 110,000 clones, around 80% seen once. Germline assignment: CDR1 ENHRY and CDR2 SYGVKD. V trimming: 11 bases; J trimming: 2 bases; junction bases outside the gene matches: 7. The CDR3 is made up of 13 amino acids. Sequencing used peripheral blood. The sequence came from a man in his 70s with active or convalescent COVID-19. V and J are TRBV10-3 and TRBJ2-3, with 7 bases lining up with TRBD2. The CDR3 loop reads CAHGGGTTDTQYF. The CDR3 DNA is TGTGCCCACGGGGGAGGGACCACAGATACGCAGTATTTT.